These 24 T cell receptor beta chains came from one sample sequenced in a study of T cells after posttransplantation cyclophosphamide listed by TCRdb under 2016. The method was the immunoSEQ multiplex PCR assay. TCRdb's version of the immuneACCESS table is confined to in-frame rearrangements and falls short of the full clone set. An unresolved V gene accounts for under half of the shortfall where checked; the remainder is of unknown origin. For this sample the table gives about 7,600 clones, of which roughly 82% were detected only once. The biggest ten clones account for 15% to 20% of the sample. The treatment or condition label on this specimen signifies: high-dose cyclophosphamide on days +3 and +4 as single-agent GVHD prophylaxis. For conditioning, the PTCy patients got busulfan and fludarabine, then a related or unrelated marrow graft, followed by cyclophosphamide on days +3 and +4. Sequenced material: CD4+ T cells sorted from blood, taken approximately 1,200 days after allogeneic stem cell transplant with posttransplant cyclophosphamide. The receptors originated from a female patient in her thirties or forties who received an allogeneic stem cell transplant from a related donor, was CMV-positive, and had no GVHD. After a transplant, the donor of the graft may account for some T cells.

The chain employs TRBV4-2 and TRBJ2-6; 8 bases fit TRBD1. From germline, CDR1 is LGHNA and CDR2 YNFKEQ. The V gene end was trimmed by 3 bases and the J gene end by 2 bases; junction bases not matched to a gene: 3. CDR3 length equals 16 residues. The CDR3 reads CASSHEQGAGANVLTF. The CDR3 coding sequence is TGTGCCAGCAGCCACGAACAGGGGGCTGGGGCCAACGTCCTGACTTTC.

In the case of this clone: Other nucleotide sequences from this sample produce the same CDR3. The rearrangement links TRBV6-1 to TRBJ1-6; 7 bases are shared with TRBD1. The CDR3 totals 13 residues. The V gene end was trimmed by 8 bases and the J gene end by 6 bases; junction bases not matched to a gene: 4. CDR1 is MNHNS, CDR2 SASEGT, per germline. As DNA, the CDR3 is TGTGCCAGCCAGGGACAGATTAATTCACCCCTCCACTTT. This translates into CASQGQINSPLHF.

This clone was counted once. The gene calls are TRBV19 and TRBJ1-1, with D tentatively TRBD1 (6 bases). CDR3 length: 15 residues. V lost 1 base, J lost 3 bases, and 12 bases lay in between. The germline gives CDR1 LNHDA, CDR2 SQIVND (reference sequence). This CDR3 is CASSIVTGWHTEAFF. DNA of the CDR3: TGTGCCAGTAGTATAGTAACAGGGTGGCACACTGAAGCTTTCTTT. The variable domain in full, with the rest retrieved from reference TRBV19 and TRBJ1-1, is DGGITQSPKYLFRKEGQNVTLSCEQNLNHDAMYWYRQDPGQGLRLIYYSQIVNDFQKGDIAEGYSVSREKKESFPLTVTSAQKNPTAFYLCASSIVTGWHTEAFFGQGTRLTVV.

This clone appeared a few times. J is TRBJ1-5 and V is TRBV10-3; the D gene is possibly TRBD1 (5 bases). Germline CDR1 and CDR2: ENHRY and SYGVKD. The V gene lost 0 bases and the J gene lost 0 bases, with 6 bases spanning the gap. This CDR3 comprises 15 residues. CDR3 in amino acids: CAISESQGSNQPQHF. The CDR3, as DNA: TGTGCCATCAGTGAGTCGCAGGGTAGCAATCAGCCCCAGCATTTT.

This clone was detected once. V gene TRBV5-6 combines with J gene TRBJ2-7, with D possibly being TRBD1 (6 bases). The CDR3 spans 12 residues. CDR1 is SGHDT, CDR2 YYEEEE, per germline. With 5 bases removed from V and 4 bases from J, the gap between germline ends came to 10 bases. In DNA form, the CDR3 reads TGTGCCAGCAGTAACAGGGCATACGAGCAGTACTTC. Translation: CASSNRAYEQYF.

The CDR3 sequence is CASSPRDRLSPIQYF. DNA for the CDR3: TGTGCCAGCAGCCCCCGGGACAGGCTGTCCCCCATTCAGTACTTC. This rearrangement joins TRBV14 to TRBJ2-4; the match to TRBD1 covers 8 bases. Germline trimming cut 4 bases from V and 9 bases from J; bases unmatched to any gene: 11. This CDR3 has 15 amino acids. Germline V gives CDR1 SGHDN, CDR2 FVKESK.

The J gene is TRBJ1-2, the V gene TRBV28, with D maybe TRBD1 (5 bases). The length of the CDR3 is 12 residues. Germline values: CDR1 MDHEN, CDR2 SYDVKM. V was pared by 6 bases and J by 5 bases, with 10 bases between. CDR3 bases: TGTGCCAGCAGCGCCGGGGGTTATGGCTACACCTTC. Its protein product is CASSAGGYGYTF.

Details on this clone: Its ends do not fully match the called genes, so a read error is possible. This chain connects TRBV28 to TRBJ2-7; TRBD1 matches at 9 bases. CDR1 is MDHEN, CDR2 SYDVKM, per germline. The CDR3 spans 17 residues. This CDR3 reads CASSFGWKDRGEYEQYF. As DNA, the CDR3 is TGTGCCAGTAGTTTTGGCTGGAAGGACAGGGGTGAATACGAGCAGTACTTC.

The CDR3 is CASSQTGQGLYEQYF. CDR3 coding DNA: TGTGCCAGCAGCCAAACGGGACAGGGTCTCTACGAGCAGTACTTC. The V gene is TRBV6-5, the J gene TRBJ2-7, with TRBD1 matching over 9 bases. J was trimmed by 3 bases and V by 6 bases; bases with no gene match: 9. CDR3 length: 15 residues. Germline-derived CDR1 and CDR2 are MNHEY and SVGAGI.

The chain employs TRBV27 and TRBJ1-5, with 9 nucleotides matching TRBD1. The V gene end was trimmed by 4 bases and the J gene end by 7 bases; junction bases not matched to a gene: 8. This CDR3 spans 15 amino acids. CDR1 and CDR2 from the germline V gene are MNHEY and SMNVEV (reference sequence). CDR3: CASSSTGTGRQPQHF. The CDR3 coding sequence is TGTGCCAGCAGTTCCACCGGGACAGGGAGACAGCCCCAGCATTTT.

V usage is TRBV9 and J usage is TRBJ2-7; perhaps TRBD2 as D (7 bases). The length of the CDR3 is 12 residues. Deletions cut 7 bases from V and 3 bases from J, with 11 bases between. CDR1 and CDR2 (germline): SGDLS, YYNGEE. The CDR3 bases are TGTGCCAGCGGGGGGGCGAGCTACGAGCAGTACTTC. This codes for CASGGASYEQYF.

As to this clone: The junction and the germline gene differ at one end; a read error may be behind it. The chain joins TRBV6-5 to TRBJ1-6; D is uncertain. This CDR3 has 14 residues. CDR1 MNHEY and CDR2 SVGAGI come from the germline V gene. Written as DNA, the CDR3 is TGTGCCAGCAAGAAAAGCTCCTATAATTCCCCCCTCCACTTT. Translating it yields CASKKSSYNSPLHF.

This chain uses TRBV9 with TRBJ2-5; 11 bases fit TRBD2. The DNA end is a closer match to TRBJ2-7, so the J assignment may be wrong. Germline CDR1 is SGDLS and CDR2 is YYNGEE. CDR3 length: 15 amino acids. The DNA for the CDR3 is TGTGCCAGCACCCGAGGACTAGCGGGTTCCTACGAGCAGTACTTC. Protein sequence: CASTRGLAGSYEQYF.

The CDR3 DNA reads TGTGCCAGCAGCTCCGGGAACCACAGAGGGAATGAAAAACTGTTTTTT. Protein product: CASSSGNHRGNEKLFF. The rearrangement links TRBV5-4 to TRBJ1-4; D remains unclear. Germline CDR1 and CDR2: SGHNT and YYREEE (reference sequence). The ends were cut back, 3 bases at V and 5 bases at J, with 17 bases in the middle. CDR3 size: 16 residues.

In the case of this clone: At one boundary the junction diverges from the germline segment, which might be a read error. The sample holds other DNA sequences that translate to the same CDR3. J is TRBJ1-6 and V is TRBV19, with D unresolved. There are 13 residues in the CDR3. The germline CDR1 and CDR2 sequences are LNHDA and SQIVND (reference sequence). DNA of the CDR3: TGTGCCAGTTCCGACTCCAGTAATTCCCCCCTCCACTTT. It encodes CASSDSSNSPLHF.

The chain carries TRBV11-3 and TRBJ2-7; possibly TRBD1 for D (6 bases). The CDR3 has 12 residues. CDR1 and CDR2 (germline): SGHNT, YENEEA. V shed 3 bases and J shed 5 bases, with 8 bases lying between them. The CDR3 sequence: CASSFRGDEQYF. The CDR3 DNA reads TGTGCCAGCAGCTTCAGGGGAGACGAGCAGTACTTC.

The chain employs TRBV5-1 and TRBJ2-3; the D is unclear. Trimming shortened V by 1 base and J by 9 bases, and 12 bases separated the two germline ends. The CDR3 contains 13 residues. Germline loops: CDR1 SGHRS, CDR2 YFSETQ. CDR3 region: CASSLLGRPTQYF. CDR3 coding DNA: TGCGCCAGCAGCTTGTTGGGCAGACCCACGCAGTATTTT.

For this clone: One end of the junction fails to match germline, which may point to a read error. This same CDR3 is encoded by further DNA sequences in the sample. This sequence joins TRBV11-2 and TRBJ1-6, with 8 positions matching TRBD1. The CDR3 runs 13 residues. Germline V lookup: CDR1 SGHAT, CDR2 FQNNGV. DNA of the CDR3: TGTGCCAGCAGGGACAGGGAGAATTCCCCCCTCCACTTT. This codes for CASRDRENSPLHF.

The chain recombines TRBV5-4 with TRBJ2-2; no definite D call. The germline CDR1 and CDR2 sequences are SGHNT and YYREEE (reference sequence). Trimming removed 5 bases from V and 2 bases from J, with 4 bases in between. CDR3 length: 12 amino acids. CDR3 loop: CASRRNTGELFF. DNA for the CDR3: TGTGCCAGCAGGCGTAACACCGGGGAGCTGTTTTTT.

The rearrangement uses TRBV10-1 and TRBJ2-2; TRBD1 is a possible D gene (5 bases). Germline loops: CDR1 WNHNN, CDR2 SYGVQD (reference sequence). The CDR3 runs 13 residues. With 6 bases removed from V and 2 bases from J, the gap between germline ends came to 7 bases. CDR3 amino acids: CASRQDNTGELFF. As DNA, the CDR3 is TGCGCCAGCAGACAGGATAACACCGGGGAGCTGTTTTTT.

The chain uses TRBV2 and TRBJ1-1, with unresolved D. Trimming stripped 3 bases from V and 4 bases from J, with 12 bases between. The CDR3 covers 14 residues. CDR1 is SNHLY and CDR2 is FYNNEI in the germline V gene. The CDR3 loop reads CASSDRVSATEAFF. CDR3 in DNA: TGTGCCAGCAGTGACCGCGTGAGCGCCACTGAAGCTTTCTTT.

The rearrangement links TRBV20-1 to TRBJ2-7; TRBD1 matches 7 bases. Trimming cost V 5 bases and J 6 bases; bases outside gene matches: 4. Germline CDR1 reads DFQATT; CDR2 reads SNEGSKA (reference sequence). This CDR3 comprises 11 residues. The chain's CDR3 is CSAHRGGEQYF. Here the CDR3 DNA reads TGCAGTGCTCACAGGGGCGGCGAGCAGTACTTC.

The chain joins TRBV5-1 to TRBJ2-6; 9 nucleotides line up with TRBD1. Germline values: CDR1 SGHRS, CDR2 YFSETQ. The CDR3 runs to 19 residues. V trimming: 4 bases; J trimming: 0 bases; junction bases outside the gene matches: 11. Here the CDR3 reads CASSVTPGTGISGANVLTF. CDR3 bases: TGCGCCAGCAGCGTGACCCCCGGGACAGGGATCTCTGGGGCCAACGTCCTGACTTTC.

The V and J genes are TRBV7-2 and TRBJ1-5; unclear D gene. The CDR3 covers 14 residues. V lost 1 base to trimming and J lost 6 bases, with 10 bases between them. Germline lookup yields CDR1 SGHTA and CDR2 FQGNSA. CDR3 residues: CASSLVDSPQPQHF. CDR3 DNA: TGTGCCAGCAGCTTAGTGGACTCCCCTCAGCCCCAGCATTTT.